A single sample is the source of the 24 T cell receptor beta chains below, sequenced in a study of cytomegalovirus exposure and HLA in healthy donors. Primers for the PCR totalled 60 Vbeta and 13 Jbeta. The assay was immunoSEQ multiplex PCR, and TCRdb's table has in-frame clones only and misses some. In the table there are about 140,000 clones, 82% of which are singletons. Input material: PBMCs. The receptor source for this set is a man aged 25-40 years in good health and CMV-seropositive.

The V call is TRBV2, the J call TRBJ2-7; 7 bases line up with TRBD2. Germline CDR1 SNHLY, CDR2 FYNNEI. Germline trimming cut 10 bases from V and 2 bases from J; bases unmatched to any gene: 8. The CDR3 consists of 13 residues. CDR3 in DNA: TGTGCCACCAGGTGGGGGACTACCTACGAGCAGTACTTC. Protein: CATRWGTTYEQYF.

The chain carries TRBV27 and TRBJ1-5, with D possibly TRBD1 on 5 matching bases. This CDR3 is 18 amino acids long. Germline V lookup: CDR1 MNHEY, CDR2 SMNVEV (reference sequence). V lost 2 bases to trimming and J lost 1 base, with 18 bases between them. CDR3 in amino acids: CASSLIGPRGESNQPQHF. In nucleotides, the CDR3 is TGTGCCAGCAGTTTAATCGGCCCACGGGGGGAAAGCAATCAGCCCCAGCATTTT.

This chain uses TRBV6-4 with TRBJ1-1; D is perhaps TRBD1 (5 bases). This CDR3 has 14 residues. The germline V gene has CDR1 MRHNA and CDR2 SNTAGT. Trimming left V 8 bases short and J 10 bases short, with 23 bases between. The CDR3 here is CASGPGLQPRGAFF. DNA of the CDR3: TGTGCCAGCGGCCCGGGACTCCAACCGAGGGGAGCTTTCTTT.

The chain employs TRBV19 and TRBJ1-6; tentative D call: TRBD1 (5 bases). CDR1 LNHDA and CDR2 SQIVND come from the germline V gene (reference sequence). The V gene lost 3 bases and the J gene lost 8 bases, with 14 bases spanning the gap. The CDR3 is made up of 15 amino acids. This CDR3 reads CASSITGWDYSPLHF. The CDR3 region has the DNA TGTGCCAGTAGTATTACAGGTTGGGACTATTCACCCCTCCACTTT.

The gene calls are TRBV5-1 and TRBJ2-2, with 10 bases lining up with TRBD1. The J segment lost 7 bases and the V segment lost 4 bases, leaving 7 bases of the junction unmatched. This CDR3 has 15 amino acids. In germline, CDR1 is SGHRS, CDR2 YFSETQ. CDR3 region: CASSTDRGQVGELFF. In nucleotides, the CDR3 is TGCGCCAGCAGCACCGACAGGGGGCAGGTCGGGGAGCTGTTTTTT.

This chain uses TRBV9 with TRBJ2-7; 8 nucleotides align to TRBD2. Trimming removed 2 bases from V and 3 bases from J; junction bases left unmatched: 4. The CDR3 consists of 14 residues. The germline gives CDR1 SGDLS, CDR2 YYNGEE. This CDR3 is CASSVTSGNYEQYF. Here the CDR3 DNA reads TGTGCCAGCAGCGTCACTAGCGGAAACTACGAGCAGTACTTC.

The rearrangement uses TRBV6-1 and TRBJ1-5, with D possibly being TRBD1 (5 bases). V was pared by 6 bases and J by 4 bases, with 13 bases between. This CDR3 spans 14 amino acids. The germline gives CDR1 MNHNS, CDR2 SASEGT. The CDR3 nucleotides are TGTGCCAGCAGATCCGGCAGGGTGAATCAGCCCCAGCATTTT. It is translated as CASRSGRVNQPQHF.

The V gene is TRBV5-1, the J gene TRBJ2-1, with D tentatively TRBD2 (6 bases). The CDR3 has 15 residues. Looked up from germline, CDR1 is SGHRS and CDR2 is YFSETQ. Trimming stripped 4 bases from V and 5 bases from J, with 16 bases between. CDR3 in amino acids: CASSDPALANNEQFF. The CDR3 DNA reads as TGCGCCAGCAGCGACCCGGCACTAGCAAACAATGAGCAGTTCTTC.

The chain employs TRBV5-8 and TRBJ2-5; 8 nucleotides align to TRBD1. The V gene's germline CDR1 is SGHTS and CDR2 YDEGEE. The CDR3 loop spans 15 amino acids. V shed 4 bases and J 4 bases; nucleotides not matched to a gene: 9. The chain's CDR3 is CASSPGGAVLETQYF. The CDR3 DNA is TGTGCCAGCAGCCCAGGGGGCGCAGTCCTAGAGACCCAGTACTTC.

This rearrangement joins TRBV9 to TRBJ2-1; 8 bases align to TRBD2. V dropped 0 bases and J dropped 7; count of bases not matched to a gene: 12. Germline V gene sequence: CDR1 SGDLS, CDR2 YYNGEE. This CDR3 is built from 17 residues. The chain's CDR3 is CASSVEDVAGGGNEQFF. CDR3 DNA: TGTGCCAGCAGCGTAGAGGACGTCGCGGGGGGTGGGAATGAGCAGTTCTTC.

The genes are TRBV29-1 and TRBJ2-1, with 8 bases fitting TRBD1. The CDR3 consists of 15 residues. Trimming at V came to 2 bases and at J to 9 bases, leaving 12 bases not matched to a gene. Per the germline V gene, CDR1 is SQVTM and CDR2 is ANQGSEA. The DNA of the CDR3 is TGCAGCGTTGAAACCCTCGGGGCAGGGGGCGTTGAGCAGTTCTTC. Residues: CSVETLGAGGVEQFF.

CDR3 nucleotide sequence: TGTGCCAGCAGCTTAACCCGACTAGCGGGAGACACGCAGTATTTT. It encodes CASSLTRLAGDTQYF. The gene calls are TRBV7-3 and TRBJ2-3; 12 nucleotides agree with TRBD2. This CDR3 spans 15 amino acids. Germline loops: CDR1 SGHTA, CDR2 FQGTGA. Trimming removed 0 bases from V and 9 bases from J; junction bases left unmatched: 4.

The chain employs TRBV11-2 and TRBJ2-1, with 9 nucleotides matching TRBD2. This CDR3 spans 16 amino acids. V lost 3 bases and J lost 0; bases outside the gene matches: 3. Germline loops: CDR1 SGHAT, CDR2 FQNNGV. CDR3 sequence reads: CASSLRGGSSYNEQFF. The CDR3 DNA is TGTGCCAGCAGCTTGCGGGGGGGGAGCTCCTACAATGAGCAGTTCTTC.

The rearrangement uses TRBV10-3 and TRBJ2-7; weak D call: TRBD1 (6 bases). With 6 bases removed from V and 4 bases from J, the gap between germline ends came to 22 bases. CDR1 is ENHRY, CDR2 SYGVKD, per germline. The CDR3 sequence is 16 residues long. As DNA, the CDR3 is TGTGCCATCAGCACCGACCTGGGGACAATGGGATACGAGCAGTACTTC. Amino acids: CAISTDLGTMGYEQYF.

The chain has TRBV6-6 and TRBJ2-3; TRBD2 agrees at 8 bases. After removal of 8 bases from V and 2 bases from J, the junction contained 12 bases not matched to a gene. The CDR3 length is 16 residues. The V gene's germline CDR1 is MNHNY and CDR2 SVGAGI (reference sequence). The CDR3 loop reads CASGTPGRGATDTQYF. The CDR3 DNA reads as TGTGCCAGCGGAACCCCCGGGCGGGGGGCCACAGATACGCAGTATTTT.

This chain's CDR3 is CASSLEAIGRHQETQYF. CDR3 in DNA: TGTGCCAGCAGCTTAGAAGCGATCGGGAGGCACCAAGAGACCCAGTACTTC. V and J are TRBV11-2 and TRBJ2-5; TRBD2 aligns across 7 bases. After removal of 0 bases from V and 0 bases from J, the junction contained 7 bases not matched to a gene. The CDR3 is 17 residues long. The germline V gene encodes CDR1 SGHAT and CDR2 FQNNGV.

V usage is TRBV6-1 and J usage is TRBJ2-7; 12 bases map to TRBD2. CDR1 is MNHNS, CDR2 SASEGT, per germline. The V and J ends lost 5 bases and 7 bases, in that order; junction bases with no gene match: 9. CDR3 length equals 15 residues. The CDR3 DNA is TGTGCCAGCAGTTCTTCTAGCGGGGGGGCCTTAGAGCAGTACTTC. Translating gives CASSSSSGGALEQYF.

The chain carries TRBV5-4 and TRBJ1-5; D is unclear. Deletions cut 0 bases from V and 6 bases from J, with 7 bases between. The CDR3 spans 13 residues. Germline V gives CDR1 SGHNT, CDR2 YYREEE (reference sequence). As DNA, the CDR3 is TGTGCCAGCAGCTTGGCCGGCGGTCAGCCCCAGCATTTT. As protein: CASSLAGGQPQHF. Full variable domain (outside the CDR3, taken from reference TRBV5-4 and TRBJ1-5): ETGVTQSPTHLIKTRGQQVTLRCSSQSGHNTVSWYQQALGQGPQFIFQYYREEENGRGNFPPRFSGLQFPNYSSELNVNALELDDSALYLCASSLAGGQPQHFGDGTRLSIL.

This chain joins TRBV19 and TRBJ1-2; D not certain. CDR3 length: 10 amino acids. Germline CDR1 and CDR2: LNHDA and SQIVND (reference sequence). Trimming shortened V by 6 bases and J by 3 bases, and 2 bases separated the two germline ends. Here the CDR3 DNA reads TGTGCCAGTAGCGACTATGGCTACACCTTC. Translated, it gives CASSDYGYTF.

J is TRBJ2-3 and V is TRBV6-5, with a tentative D call TRBD2 (5 bases). The length of the CDR3 is 15 residues. The V end was cut by 4 bases, the J end by 4 bases, with 15 bases between. Germline loops: CDR1 MNHEY, CDR2 SVGAGI. CDR3 sequence reads: CASSFRVQRADTQYF. The CDR3, as DNA: TGTGCCAGCAGTTTCCGGGTCCAGAGGGCAGATACGCAGTATTTT.

This clone was found once. The gene calls are TRBV7-9 and TRBJ2-1; no definite D call. The CDR3 consists of 11 residues. The germline V and J ends were trimmed by 1 base and 9 bases, with 4 bases remaining between them. Germline V gene data show CDR1 as SEHNR and CDR2 as FQNEAQ (reference sequence). The CDR3, as DNA: TGTGCCAGCAGCTTAGGGGCTGAGCAGTTCTTC. Its translation is CASSLGAEQFF.

The chain is built from TRBV6-5 and TRBJ2-7, with no clear D. Germline V CDR1 and CDR2: MNHEY, SVGAGI. Deletions cut 5 bases from V and 2 bases from J, with 13 bases between. The CDR3 is 14 amino acids. CDR3 bases: TGTGCCAGCAGTAGGAACGGCGGAGCCTACGAGCAGTACTTC. It specifies CASSRNGGAYEQYF.

This rearrangement joins TRBV15 to TRBJ2-3; a weak D match, TRBD1 (6 bases). The ends were cut back, 5 bases at V and 2 bases at J, with 14 bases in the middle. CDR3 length equals 15 residues. Germline assignment: CDR1 LNHNV and CDR2 YYDKDF (reference sequence). CDR3 region: CATSARGKVTDTQYF. In nucleotides, the CDR3 is TGTGCCACCAGCGCAAGGGGGAAGGTCACAGATACGCAGTATTTT.

The chain uses TRBV13 and TRBJ2-1; TRBD2 matches 9 bases. This CDR3 spans 14 amino acids. Germline V lookup: CDR1 PRHDT, CDR2 FYEKMQ (reference sequence). Trimming cost V 4 bases and J 9 bases; bases outside gene matches: 7. The CDR3: CASSSPGLAFEQFF. The DNA for the CDR3 is TGTGCCAGCAGCTCCCCGGGACTAGCATTTGAGCAGTTCTTC.